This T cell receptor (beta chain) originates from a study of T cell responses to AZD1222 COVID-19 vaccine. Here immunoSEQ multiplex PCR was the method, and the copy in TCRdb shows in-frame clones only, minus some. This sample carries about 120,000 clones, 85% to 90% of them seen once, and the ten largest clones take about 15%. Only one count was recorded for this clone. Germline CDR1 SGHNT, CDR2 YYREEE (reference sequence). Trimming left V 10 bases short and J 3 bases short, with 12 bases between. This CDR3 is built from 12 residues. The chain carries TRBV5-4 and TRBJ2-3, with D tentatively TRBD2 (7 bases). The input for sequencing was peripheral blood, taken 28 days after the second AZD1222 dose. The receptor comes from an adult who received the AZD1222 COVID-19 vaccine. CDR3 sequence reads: CALGGATDTQYF. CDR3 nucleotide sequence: TGTGCCCTAGGGGGGGCTACAGATACGCAGTATTTT.